The clone carrying this T cell receptor (beta chain) was observed a single time. Its antigen is not identified. Germline CDR1 and CDR2: SGHNT and YYREEE (reference sequence). This CDR3 region has 15 residues. J lost 2 bases, V lost 4 bases, and 6 bases had no gene match. The data stem from a study of cytomegalovirus exposure and HLA in healthy donors. About the research overall: Earlier, 110 million or so unique TCR beta sequences were recovered from roughly 180 million T cells by an analysis.

Primers included in the PCR were 60 Vbeta and 13 Jbeta primers. Only in-frame clones appear in the TCRdb table, and some are missing; sequencing was by immunoSEQ multiplex PCR. The sample gives roughly 190,000 clones, 70% to 80% of which show up once; roughly 2% is in the top ten. Study-wide findings and caveats: The records held CMV serostatus as the only immune exposure information. There were reportedly fewer N-insertions in an Asian-associated ancestry cluster than the approximately 670-donor mean, in a later analysis. 16,951 TCR beta sequences were associated with HLA alleles at 0.05 false discovery rate in a later analysis.

The source of this sequence is a woman in her 30s in good health and CMV-seropositive. The sequencing sample was made of PBMCs. The chain has TRBV5-4 and TRBJ2-5; 9 nucleotides align to TRBD2. The DNA of the CDR3 is TGTGCCAGCAGCGCCAGACTAGCGGATCAAGAGACCCAGTACTTC. It yields the protein CASSARLADQETQYF.